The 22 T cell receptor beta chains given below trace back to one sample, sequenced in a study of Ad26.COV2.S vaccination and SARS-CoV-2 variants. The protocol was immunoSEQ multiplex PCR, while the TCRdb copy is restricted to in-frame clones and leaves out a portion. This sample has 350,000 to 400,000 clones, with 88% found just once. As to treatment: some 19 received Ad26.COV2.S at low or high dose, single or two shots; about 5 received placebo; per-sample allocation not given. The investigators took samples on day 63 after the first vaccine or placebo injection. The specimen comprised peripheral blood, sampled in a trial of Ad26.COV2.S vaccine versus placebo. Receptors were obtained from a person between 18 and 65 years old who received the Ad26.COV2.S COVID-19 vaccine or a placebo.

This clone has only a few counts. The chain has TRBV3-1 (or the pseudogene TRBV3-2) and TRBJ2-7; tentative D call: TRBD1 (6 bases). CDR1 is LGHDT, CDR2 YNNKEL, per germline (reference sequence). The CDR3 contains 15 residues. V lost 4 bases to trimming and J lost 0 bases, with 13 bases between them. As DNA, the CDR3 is TGTGCCAGCAGCCGGACCGGGACACCCTCCTACGAGCAGTACTTC. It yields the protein CASSRTGTPSYEQYF.

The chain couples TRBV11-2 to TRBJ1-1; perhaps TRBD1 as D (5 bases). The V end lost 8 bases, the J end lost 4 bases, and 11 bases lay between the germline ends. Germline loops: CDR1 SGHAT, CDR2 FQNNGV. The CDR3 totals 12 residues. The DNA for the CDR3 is TGTGCCAGCTCGGGGGGGGGCACTGAAGCTTTCTTT. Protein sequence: CASSGGGTEAFF.

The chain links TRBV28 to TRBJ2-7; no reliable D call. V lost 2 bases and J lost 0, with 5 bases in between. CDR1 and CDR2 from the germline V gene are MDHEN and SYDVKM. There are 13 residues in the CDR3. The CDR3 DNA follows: TGTGCCAGCAGTTTACCCGACTCCTACGAGCAGTACTTC. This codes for CASSLPDSYEQYF.

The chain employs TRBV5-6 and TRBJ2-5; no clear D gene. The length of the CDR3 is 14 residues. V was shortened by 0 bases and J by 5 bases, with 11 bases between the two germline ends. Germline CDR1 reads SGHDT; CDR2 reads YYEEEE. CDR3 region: CASSLVLVDETQYF. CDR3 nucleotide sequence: TGTGCCAGCAGCTTGGTTTTAGTAGACGAGACCCAGTACTTC.

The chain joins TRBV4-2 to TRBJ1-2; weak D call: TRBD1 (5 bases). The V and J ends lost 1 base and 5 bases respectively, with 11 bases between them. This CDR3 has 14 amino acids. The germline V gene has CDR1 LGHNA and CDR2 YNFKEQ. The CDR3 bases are TGTGCCAGCAGCCAAGGGGCGGACATTTATGGCTACACCTTC. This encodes CASSQGADIYGYTF.

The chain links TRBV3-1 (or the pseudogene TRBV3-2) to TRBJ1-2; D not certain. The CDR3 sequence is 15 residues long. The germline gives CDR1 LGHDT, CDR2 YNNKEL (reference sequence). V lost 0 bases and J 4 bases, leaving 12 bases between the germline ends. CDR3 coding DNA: TGTGCCAGCAGCCAAGATGCGTCGGGTAGCTATGGCTACACCTTC. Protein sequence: CASSQDASGSYGYTF.

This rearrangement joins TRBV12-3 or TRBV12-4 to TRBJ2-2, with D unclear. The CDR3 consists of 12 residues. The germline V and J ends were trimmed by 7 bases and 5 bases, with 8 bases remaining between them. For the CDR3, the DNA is TGTGCCAGCATTCTGGGTACCGGGGAGCTGTTTTTT. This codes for CASILGTGELFF.

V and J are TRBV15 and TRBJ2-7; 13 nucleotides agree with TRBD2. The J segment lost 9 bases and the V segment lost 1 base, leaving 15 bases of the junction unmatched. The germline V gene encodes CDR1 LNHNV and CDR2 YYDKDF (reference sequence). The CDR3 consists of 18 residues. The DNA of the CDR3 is TGTGCCACCAGCAGAGCTCCTGAACGACTAGCGGGGGGCTCCGCGCAGTACTTC. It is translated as CATSRAPERLAGGSAQYF.

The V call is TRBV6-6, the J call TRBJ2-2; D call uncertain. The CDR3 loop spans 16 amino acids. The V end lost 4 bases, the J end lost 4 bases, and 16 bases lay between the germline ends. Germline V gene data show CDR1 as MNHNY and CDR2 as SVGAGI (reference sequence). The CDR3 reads CASSSFGVQSTGELFF. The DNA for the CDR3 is TGTGCCAGCAGTTCCTTCGGCGTACAGAGCACCGGGGAGCTGTTTTTT.

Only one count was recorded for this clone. The CDR3 nucleotides are TGTGCCAGCAGCCGCCAGGGTTATTCACCCCTCCACTTT. It is translated as CASSRQGYSPLHF. This chain connects TRBV3-1 (or the pseudogene TRBV3-2) to TRBJ1-6; TRBD1 might be the D (5 bases). Germline lookup yields CDR1 LGHDT and CDR2 YNNKEL (reference sequence). This CDR3 is built from 13 residues. V lost 4 bases to trimming and J lost 8 bases, with 9 bases between them.

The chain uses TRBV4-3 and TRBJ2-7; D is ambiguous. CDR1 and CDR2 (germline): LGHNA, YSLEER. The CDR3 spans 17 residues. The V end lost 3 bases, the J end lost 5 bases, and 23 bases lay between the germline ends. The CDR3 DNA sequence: TGCGCCAGCAGCCACCCCCGGCCCCCCAGTCTTTGCCACGAGCAGTACTTC. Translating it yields CASSHPRPPSLCHEQYF.

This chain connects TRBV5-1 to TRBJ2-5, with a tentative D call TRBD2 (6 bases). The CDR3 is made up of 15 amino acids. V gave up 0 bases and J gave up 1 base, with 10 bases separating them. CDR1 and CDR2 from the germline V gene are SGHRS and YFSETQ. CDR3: CASSLGGGTQETQYF. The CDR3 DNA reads TGCGCCAGCAGCTTGGGTGGGGGGACCCAAGAGACCCAGTACTTC.

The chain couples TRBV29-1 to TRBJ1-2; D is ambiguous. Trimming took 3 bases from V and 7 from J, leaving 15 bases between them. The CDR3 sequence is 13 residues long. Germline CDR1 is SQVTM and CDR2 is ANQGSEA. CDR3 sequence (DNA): TGCAGCGTTGAGCGTCCCGGGGAGGGTGGCTACACCTTC. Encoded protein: CSVERPGEGGYTF.

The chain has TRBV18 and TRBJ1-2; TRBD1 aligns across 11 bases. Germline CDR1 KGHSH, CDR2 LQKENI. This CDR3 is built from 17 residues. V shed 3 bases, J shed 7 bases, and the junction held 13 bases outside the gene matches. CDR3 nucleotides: TGTGCCAGCTCACCTACCCGCCGGGACAGGGGGGGATCTGGCTACACCTTC. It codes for CASSPTRRDRGGSGYTF. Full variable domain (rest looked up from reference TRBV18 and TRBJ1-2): NAGVMQNPRHLVRRRGQEARLRCSPMKGHSHVYWYRQLPEEGLKFMVYLQKENIIDESGMPKERFSAEFPKEGPSILRIQQVVRGDSAAYFCASSPTRRDRGGSGYTFGSGTRLTVV.

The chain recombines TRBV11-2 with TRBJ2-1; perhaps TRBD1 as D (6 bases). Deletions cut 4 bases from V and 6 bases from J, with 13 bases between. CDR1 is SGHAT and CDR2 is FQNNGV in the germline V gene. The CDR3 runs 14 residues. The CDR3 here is CASSSQVGGNEQFF. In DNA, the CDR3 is TGTGCCAGCAGCTCACAGGTAGGGGGCAATGAGCAGTTCTTC.

The CDR3 protein is CSARDLSGYTF. The CDR3 region has the DNA TGCAGTGCTAGAGATCTTAGCGGCTACACCTTC. The chain links TRBV20-1 to TRBJ1-2; D is unresolved. CDR1 and CDR2 (germline): DFQATT, SNEGSKA (reference sequence). Trimming took off 0 bases at V and 8 bases at J, with 7 bases between the two ends. The CDR3 runs 11 residues.

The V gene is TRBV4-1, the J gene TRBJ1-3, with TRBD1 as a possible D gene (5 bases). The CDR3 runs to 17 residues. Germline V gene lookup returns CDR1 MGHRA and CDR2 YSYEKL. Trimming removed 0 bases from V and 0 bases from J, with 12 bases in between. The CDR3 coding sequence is TGCGCCAGCAGCCAAGATTTTACAGGTTCCTCTGGAAACACCATATATTTT. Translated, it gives CASSQDFTGSSGNTIYF.

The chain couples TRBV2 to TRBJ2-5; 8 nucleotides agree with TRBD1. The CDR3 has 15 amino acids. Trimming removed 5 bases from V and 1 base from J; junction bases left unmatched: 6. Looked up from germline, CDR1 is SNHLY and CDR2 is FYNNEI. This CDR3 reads CASSPQGALQETQYF. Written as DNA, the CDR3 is TGTGCCAGCAGTCCCCAGGGGGCCCTCCAAGAGACCCAGTACTTC.

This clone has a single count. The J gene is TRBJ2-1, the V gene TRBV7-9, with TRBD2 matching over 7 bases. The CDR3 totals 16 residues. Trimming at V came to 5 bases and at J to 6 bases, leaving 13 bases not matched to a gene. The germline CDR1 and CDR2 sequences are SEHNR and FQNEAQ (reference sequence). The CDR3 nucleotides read TGTGCCAGCAGCATAGGACGGGGTCTAGCGGCCAATGAGCAGTTCTTC. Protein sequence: CASSIGRGLAANEQFF.

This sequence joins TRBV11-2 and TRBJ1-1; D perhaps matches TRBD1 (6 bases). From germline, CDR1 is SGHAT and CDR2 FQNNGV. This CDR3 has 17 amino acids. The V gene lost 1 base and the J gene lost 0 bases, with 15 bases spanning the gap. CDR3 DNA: TGTGCCAGCAGCTTAGTTGGCAGGGGATTATTGAACACTGAAGCTTTCTTT. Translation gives CASSLVGRGLLNTEAFF. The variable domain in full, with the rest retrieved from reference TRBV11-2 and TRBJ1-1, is EAGVAQSPRYKIIEKRQSVAFWCNPISGHATLYWYQQILGQGPKLLIQFQNNGVVDDSQLPKDRFSAERLKGVDSTLKIQPAKLEDSAVYLCASSLVGRGLLNTEAFFGQGTRLTVV.

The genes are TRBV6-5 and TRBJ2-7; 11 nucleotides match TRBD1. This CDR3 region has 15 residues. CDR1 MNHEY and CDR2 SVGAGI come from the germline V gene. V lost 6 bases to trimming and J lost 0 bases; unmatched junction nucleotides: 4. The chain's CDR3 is CASRTGQGASYEQYF. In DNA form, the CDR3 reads TGTGCCAGCAGGACTGGACAGGGGGCCTCCTACGAGCAGTACTTC.

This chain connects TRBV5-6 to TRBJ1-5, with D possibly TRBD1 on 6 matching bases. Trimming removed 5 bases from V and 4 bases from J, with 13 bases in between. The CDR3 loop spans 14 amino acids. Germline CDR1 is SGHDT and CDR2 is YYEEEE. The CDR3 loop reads CASSSDSGNQPQHF. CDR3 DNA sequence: TGTGCCAGCAGTTCGGACAGTGGGAATCAGCCCCAGCATTTT.